This TCR beta chain was profiled in a study of T cells in Graves' hyperthyroidism and ophthalmopathy (dated by TCRdb to 2018 to 2020). Background for the entire study: Peripheral blood samples were taken at the time of initial diagnosis, prior to any treatment. TCR V-J signatures able to tell the groups apart were searched for in a discovery cohort of 100 or so patients, of whom more than 40 had Graves' ophthalmopathy and 55 to 60 had stable Graves' hyperthyroidism. An independent validation cohort of around 20 hyperthyroidism patients and approximately 16 patients who later progressed to ophthalmopathy tested prospective prediction of ophthalmopathy. The roughly 100 discovery patients were randomly divided into training and test sets at a 7:3 ratio. The study also compared thyroid tissue and blood T-cell repertoires from more than five Graves' hyperthyroidism patients. Following sampling, methimazole starting at 30 mg daily was given to hyperthyroidism patients, and high-dose intravenous methylprednisolone was given to ophthalmopathy patients. The paper reports TCR Vbeta CDR3 sequencing of about 140 peripheral blood samples: under 45 ophthalmopathy, under 85 hyperthyroidism and around 17 progressor patients.

Stable Graves' hyperthyroidism was defined as no progression to ophthalmopathy during 18 months of follow-up. The hyperthyroidism patients were between 18 and 65 years old and newly diagnosed, with a disease duration of less than 2 months. The study excluded patients with uncontrolled infections, other autoimmune diseases, pregnancy or lactation. Diagnoses were established on the basis of clinical symptoms, serum thyroxine and TRAb, thyroid ultrasound, and orbital computed tomography. PBMCs were isolated from about 10 ml of fresh peripheral blood by Ficoll-Paque density gradient centrifugation. Total RNA was extracted using Trizol reagent, and RNA quality was assessed on an Agilent 2100 Bioanalyzer. The paper's findings and limits, for the study overall: Most expanded thyroid clonotypes (frequency above 0.001) were also detected in blood, suggesting blood repertoires may reflect thyroid immune responses. Sample size was not statistically predetermined, and investigators were not blinded to group allocation. In validation, the model predicted progression to ophthalmopathy a median of roughly 6.1 months before onset, with about 67% sensitivity and just under 75% specificity. In cross-validation, a model built on a 13 V-J signature told ophthalmopathy apart from stable hyperthyroidism with under 90% sensitivity and roughly 81% specificity, and in testing the same model reached 80%/75%.

Amplification of TCR beta CDR3 regions was carried out from RNA transcripts. A first-round RT-PCR of the TCR CDR3 used the HTBI primer set with the Qiagen OneStep RT-PCR kit. The libraries were constructed in a second round of multiplex PCR and then size-selected and purified. Libraries were sequenced paired-end with 100 bp reads on an Illumina HiSeq2000. The original pipeline was this. SOAPnuke was used to process the raw data, with reads discarded if the reads contained adapters or uncalled bases, had a mean Phred below 15, or lacked an exact constant-primer or identifier match. COPE v1.2.5 was used to merge the high-quality paired reads, and each unique nucleotide sequence was defined as a clonotype. MiTCR v1.1 was used to align the clonotypes against IMGT TRBV, TRBD and TRBJ reference segments. The analysis was restricted to V-J combinations with a frequency above 0.0001, which together covered 99% to 99.2% of the repertoires. A TCS score was defined as the ratio between F50 (clonal expansion) and ExV (chaos), using BLOSUM62-based TCRdist between CDR3 peptides within each V-J. Welch's t-statistics and random forest reduced 500 to 550 V-J features to about 13, which were used in a naive Bayes classifier (R e1071). Through fastp at Q25 and MiXCR, TCRdb rebuilt clones from the public reads, retaining in-frame beta chains. Rows matching on CDR3 protein sequence are summarized as one entry with the most common DNA and genes. Here the V and J calls rest on TCRdb's processing, not on the authors' analysis. Counted in this sample were more than 500,000 distinct CDR3 sequences; 15% to 20% of them appeared once. 3.8% of the sample lies in the top ten.

V is shortened by 7 bases, J by 0 bases, and the region joining them spans 13 bases. From a lookup of the germline V gene, CDR1 and CDR2 are MNHNS and SASEGT. The CDR3 spans 16 residues, from the cysteine through the phenylalanine. The read is trimmed to its CDR3 DNA, 48 bases read in frame from base 1. Many counts were recorded for this clonotype. Its antigen has not been determined. The input lacks base qualities; no much larger clone sits a single base away. This clonotype was obtained from a young woman with Graves' hyperthyroidism. The source material was blood. The chain couples TRBV6-1 to TRBJ2-6, and perhaps TRBD1 as D gene, on 5 matching bases. CDR3 region: CASIPDRNSGANVLTF. The DNA reads as follows: TGTGCCAGCATTCCCGACAGAAACTCTGGGGCCAACGTCCTGACTTTC.